This T cell receptor (beta chain) was identified during a study of glioma-infiltrating T cells listed by TCRdb under 2016. With regard to the full study: The low-grade gliomas were WHO grade II oligodendrogliomas or astrocytomas, while the glioblastomas were WHO grade IV tumors sampled at initial diagnosis rather than at recurrent diagnosis. Glioma patients received dexamethasone for six or fewer days before surgery. For blood libraries, the target was about 4.5- to 10-fold sequencing coverage of approximately 920,000 peripheral T cells. The study sequenced TCR alpha- and beta-chain repertoires from glioma tissue, from non-neoplastic brain tissue and from matched peripheral blood mononuclear cells. To measure how far tissue and blood T-cell populations diverged, each tissue-infiltrating repertoire was compared against the peripheral blood repertoire of the same patient. Three low-grade glioma patients, about 8 primary glioblastoma patients, and three non-glioma patients who contributed non-neoplastic brain tissue made up the paired cohort. What the study reported, not specific to this receptor: VJ-independent divergence between tissue and blood was below expectation in non-neoplastic patients but above expectation in all gliomas, especially low-grade gliomas. Tissue and blood shared very few CDR3 sequences, a result attributed to high CDR3 diversity and limited sampling. Small numbers underpinned the group comparisons: eight glioblastoma patients, three low-grade glioma patients and three non-neoplastic patients. A signature set of shared blood CDR3 motifs marked patients with low tissue-blood divergence and was depleted in highly divergent patients.

The iRepertoire nested amplicon-rescue multiplex PCR (arm-PCR) platform was used to amplify TCR alpha and beta CDR3 regions from RNA. One-step reverse transcription and amplification used about 85-450 ng of tissue mRNA or PBMC total RNA as input. Following bead purification, Illumina adapters were added by a secondary multiplex PCR, and the libraries were gel-purified between 200 and 400 bp. Internal 6-nucleotide barcodes were carried by the libraries and were used for demultiplexing. Libraries were sequenced on an Illumina MiSeq with 2x220 or 2x250 nucleotide paired-end reads. The paper's data handling went like this. Paired reads were merged using FLASH 1.2.11 and were aligned to the GRCh37 human genome using BWA-MEM, after which TRA and TRB reads were extracted. V and J assignment used an IMGT-derived reference of cassette sequences and CDR3 motifs that included pseudogenes. Three-frame translation of reads was performed, and productive CDR3s were defined as those with a C...FGXG motif and no stop codons. Clonotypes were defined as unique combinations of V-J cassette pair and CDR3 amino acid sequence. Reads were filtered by Hamming distance, with the threshold set by the sequence error rate of each sample in mapped regions. TCRdb reanalyzed the raw reads on its own, using fastp at Q25 for trimming and MiXCR for clone calling, and kept in-frame beta chains. Under each unique CDR3 protein, matching rows form one entry showing the most common genes and DNA. None of the V and J calls come from the authors' own analysis; TCRdb made them. The sample includes more than 350,000 distinct CDR3 sequences, with around 38% observed a single time. The ten largest clones represent around 13% of the sample.

Immediately after resection, surgical brain or tumor specimens were cryofrozen in liquid nitrogen, and peripheral blood cells were collected at the same time. A word on this clonotype: Which antigen it targets is not known. The record has no base qualities; no much larger clone is one base away.

V is cut back by 4 bases and J by 2 bases, with 8 bases in the junction unmatched. Counted from cysteine to phenylalanine, this CDR3 has 16 amino acids. Only the CDR3 part of the read is kept: 48 bases, read in frame from the first base. CDR1 SGHNT and CDR2 YYREEE were looked up in the germline V gene (reference sequence). The V gene is TRBV5-4 and the J gene is TRBJ2-3; the junction holds 9 bases that match TRBD2. Sequencing input: glioma tissue, nonneoplastic brain tissue, or PBMCs (not recorded which). The sequence derives from a human donor with low-grade glioma or glioblastoma, undergoing nonglioma brain surgery, or in good health (not recorded which). CDR3 sequence: CASSLPPSGATDTQYF. The DNA reads TGTGCCAGCAGCCTACCCCCTAGCGGGGCCACAGATACGCAGTATTTT.